This entry is about one T cell receptor (beta chain). Its recognized antigen is unknown. Within one base of it there is no much larger clone, and no base qualities were kept. The sample is drawn from a study of control samples from healthy donors and cancer patients (dated by TCRdb to about 2020). CDR1 and CDR2 were assigned from the germline V gene as SNHLY and FYNNEI. Trimmed from V: 0 bases; trimmed from J: 7 bases; junction bases lacking a gene match: 8. Its CDR3 holds 16 amino acids, cysteine through phenylalanine. The only DNA kept is the CDR3, 48 bases in frame from the first base. Library preparation was by the immunoSEQ multiplex PCR assay. TCRdb stores this immuneACCESS table with in-frame sequences only. Part of the clones is absent; in the studies checked, under half of the shortfall reflects unresolved V genes, and no reason is known for the rest. The table for this sample lists 95,000 to 100,000 clones; around nine tenths of them were counted only once. The ten top clones hold under 10% of the sample.

The TCR originated in a man aged 25 to 45 in good health. This chain joins TRBV2 to TRBJ2-3; 9 central bases correspond to TRBD2. Sequenced: blood. The CDR3 in this case is CASSEAVSGRSNTQYF. In nucleotide form, the sequence is TGTGCCAGCAGTGAAGCGGTTAGCGGGAGAAGTAATACGCAGTATTTT.